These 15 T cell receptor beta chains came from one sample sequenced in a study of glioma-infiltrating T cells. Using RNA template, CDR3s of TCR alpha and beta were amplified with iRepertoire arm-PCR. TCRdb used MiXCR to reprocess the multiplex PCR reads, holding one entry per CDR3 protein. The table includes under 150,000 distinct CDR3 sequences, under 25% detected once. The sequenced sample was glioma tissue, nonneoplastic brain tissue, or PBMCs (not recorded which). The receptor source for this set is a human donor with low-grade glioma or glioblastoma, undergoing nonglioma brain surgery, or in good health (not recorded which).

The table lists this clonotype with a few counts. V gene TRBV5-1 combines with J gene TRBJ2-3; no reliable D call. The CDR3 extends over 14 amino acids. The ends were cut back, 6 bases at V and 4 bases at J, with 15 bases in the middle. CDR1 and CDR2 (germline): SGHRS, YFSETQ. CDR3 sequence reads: CASTTEGYSDTQYF. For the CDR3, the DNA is TGCGCCAGCACCACCGAAGGGTACTCAGATACGCAGTATTTT. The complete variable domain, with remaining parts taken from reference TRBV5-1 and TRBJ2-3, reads KAGVTQTPRYLIKTRGQQVTLSCSPISGHRSVSWYQQTPGQGLQFLFEYFSETQRNKGNFPGRFSGRQFSNSRSEMNVSTLELGDSALYLCASTTEGYSDTQYFGPGTRLTVL.

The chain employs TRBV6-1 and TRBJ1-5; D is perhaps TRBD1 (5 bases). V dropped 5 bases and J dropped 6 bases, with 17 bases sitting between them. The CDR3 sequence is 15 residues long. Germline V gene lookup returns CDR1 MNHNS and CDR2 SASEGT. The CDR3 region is CASSYMGVSGQPQHF. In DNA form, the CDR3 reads TGTGCCAGCAGTTATATGGGGGTTTCGGGTCAGCCCCAGCATTTT.

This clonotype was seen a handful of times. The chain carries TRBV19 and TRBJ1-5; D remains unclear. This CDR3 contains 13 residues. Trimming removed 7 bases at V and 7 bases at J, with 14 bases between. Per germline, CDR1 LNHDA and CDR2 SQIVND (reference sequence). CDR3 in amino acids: CASTNRAGQPQHF. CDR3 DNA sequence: TGTGCCAGTACCAATCGGGCCGGGCAGCCCCAGCATTTT. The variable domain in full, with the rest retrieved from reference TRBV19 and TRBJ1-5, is DGGITQSPKYLFRKEGQNVTLSCEQNLNHDAMYWYRQDPGQGLRLIYYSQIVNDFQKGDIAEGYSVSREKKESFPLTVTSAQKNPTAFYLCASTNRAGQPQHFGDGTRLSIL.

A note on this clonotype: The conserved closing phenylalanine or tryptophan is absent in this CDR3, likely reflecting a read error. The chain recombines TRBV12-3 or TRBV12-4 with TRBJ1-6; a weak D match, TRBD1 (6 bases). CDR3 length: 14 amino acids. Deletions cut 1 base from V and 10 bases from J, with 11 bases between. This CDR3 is CASSLGVGGSPLHL. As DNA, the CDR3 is TGTGCCAGCAGTTTAGGAGTAGGGGGGTCACCCCTCCACCTT.

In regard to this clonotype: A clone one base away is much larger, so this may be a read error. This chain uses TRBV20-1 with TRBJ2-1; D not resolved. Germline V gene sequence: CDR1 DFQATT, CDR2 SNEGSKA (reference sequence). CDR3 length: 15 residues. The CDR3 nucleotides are TGCAGTGTAAGAATTCCGGGCTCCCACAGTGGTGAGCGGTTCTTC. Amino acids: CSVRIPGSHSGERFF.

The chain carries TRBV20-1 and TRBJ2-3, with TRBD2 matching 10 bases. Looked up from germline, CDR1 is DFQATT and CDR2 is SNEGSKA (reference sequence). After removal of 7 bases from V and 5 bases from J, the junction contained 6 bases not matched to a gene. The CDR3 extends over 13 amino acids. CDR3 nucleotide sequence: TGCAGTGTCAGCGGGGGGGCCGAAGATACGCAGTATTTT. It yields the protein CSVSGGAEDTQYF.

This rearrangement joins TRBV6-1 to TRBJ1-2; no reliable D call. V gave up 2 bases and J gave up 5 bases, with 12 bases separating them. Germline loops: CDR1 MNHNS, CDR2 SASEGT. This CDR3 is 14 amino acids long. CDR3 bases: TGTGCCAGCAGTGAACTCAGGCCCCCATATGGCTACACCTTC. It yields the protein CASSELRPPYGYTF.

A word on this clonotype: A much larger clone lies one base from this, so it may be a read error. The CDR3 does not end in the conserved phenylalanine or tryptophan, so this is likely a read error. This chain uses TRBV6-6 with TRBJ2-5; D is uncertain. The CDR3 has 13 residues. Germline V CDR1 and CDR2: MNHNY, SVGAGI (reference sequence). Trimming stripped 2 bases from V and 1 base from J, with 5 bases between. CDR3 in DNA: TGTGCCAGCAGTTACGTACGCCAAGAGACCCAGTACGTC. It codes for CASSYVRQETQYV.

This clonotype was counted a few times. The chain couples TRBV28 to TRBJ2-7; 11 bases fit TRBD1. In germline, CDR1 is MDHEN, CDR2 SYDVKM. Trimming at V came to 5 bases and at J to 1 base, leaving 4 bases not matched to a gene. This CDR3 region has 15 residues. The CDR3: CASSGTGGKSYEQYV. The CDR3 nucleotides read TGTGCCAGCAGTGGGACAGGGGGAAAGTCCTACGAGCAGTACGTC.

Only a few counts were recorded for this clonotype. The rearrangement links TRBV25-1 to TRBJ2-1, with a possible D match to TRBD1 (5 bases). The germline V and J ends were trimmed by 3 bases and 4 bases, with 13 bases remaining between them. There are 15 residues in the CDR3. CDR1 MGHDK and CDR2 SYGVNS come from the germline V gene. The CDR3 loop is CASSDPQGSYNEQFF. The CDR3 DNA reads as TGTGCCAGCAGTGATCCCCAGGGTTCTTACAATGAGCAGTTCTTC.

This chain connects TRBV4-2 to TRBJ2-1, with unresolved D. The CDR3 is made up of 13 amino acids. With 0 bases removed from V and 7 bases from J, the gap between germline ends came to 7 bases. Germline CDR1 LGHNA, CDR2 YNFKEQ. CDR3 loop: CASSQDGGNEQFF. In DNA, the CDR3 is TGTGCCAGCAGCCAAGACGGTGGGAATGAGCAGTTCTTC.

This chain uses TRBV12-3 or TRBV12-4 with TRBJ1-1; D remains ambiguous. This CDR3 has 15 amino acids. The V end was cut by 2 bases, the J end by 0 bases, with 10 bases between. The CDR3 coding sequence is TGTGCCAGCAGTTTATCGGCAACCTTGAACACTGAAGCTTTCTTT. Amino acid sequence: CASSLSATLNTEAFF.

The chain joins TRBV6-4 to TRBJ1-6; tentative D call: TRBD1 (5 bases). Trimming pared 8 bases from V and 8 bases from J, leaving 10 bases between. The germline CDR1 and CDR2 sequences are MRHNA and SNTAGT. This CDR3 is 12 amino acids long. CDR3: CASRDPHSPLHF. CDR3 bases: TGTGCCAGCCGGGACCCCCATTCACCCCTCCACTTT.

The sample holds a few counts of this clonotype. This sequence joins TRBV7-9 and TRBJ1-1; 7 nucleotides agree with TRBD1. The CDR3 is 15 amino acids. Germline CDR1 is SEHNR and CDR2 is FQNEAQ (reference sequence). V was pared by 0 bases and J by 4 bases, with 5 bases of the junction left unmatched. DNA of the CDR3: TGTGCCAGCAGCTTAGCCGACAGGGTTTTCACTGAAGCTTTCTTT. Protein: CASSLADRVFTEAFF.

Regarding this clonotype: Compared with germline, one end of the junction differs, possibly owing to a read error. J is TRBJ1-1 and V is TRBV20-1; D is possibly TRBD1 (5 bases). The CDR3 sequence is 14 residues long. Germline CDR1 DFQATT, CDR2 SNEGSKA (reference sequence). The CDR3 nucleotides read TGCAGTGCCCCGGTGGGGGGGTCGAACACTAAAGCTTTCTTT. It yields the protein CSAPVGGSNTKAFF.